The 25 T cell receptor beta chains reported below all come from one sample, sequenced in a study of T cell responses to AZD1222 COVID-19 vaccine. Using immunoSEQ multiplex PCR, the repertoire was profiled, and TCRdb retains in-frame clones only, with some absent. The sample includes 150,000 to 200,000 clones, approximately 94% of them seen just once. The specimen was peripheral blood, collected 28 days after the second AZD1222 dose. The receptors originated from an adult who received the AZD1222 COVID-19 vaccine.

CDR3 in amino acids: CASSSDPGLRYGYTF. CDR3 nucleotide sequence: TGTGCCAGCAGCTCTGACCCGGGACTGAGATATGGCTACACCTTC. The chain combines TRBV9 with TRBJ1-2; possible D gene TRBD1, 5 bases. The CDR3 loop spans 15 amino acids. The V end was cut by 4 bases, the J end by 5 bases, with 18 bases between. The V gene's germline CDR1 is SGDLS and CDR2 YYNGEE.

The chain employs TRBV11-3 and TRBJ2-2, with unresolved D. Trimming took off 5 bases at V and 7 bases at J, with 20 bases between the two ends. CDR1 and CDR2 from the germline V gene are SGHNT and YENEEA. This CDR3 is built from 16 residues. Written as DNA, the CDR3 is TGTGCCAGCAGCGCCTCCTCTAGAGGACCTAGCGGGGAGCTGTTTTTT. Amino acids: CASSASSRGPSGELFF.

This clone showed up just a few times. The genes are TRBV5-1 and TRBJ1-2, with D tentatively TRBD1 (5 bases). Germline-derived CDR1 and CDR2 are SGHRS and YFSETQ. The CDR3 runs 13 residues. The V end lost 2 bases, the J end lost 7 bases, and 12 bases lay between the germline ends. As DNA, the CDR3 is TGCGCCAGCAGCTTACAGGTTATGGCTGGCTACACCTTC. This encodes CASSLQVMAGYTF.

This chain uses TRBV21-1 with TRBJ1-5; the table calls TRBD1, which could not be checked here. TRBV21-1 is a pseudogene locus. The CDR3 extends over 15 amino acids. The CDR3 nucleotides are TGTGCCAGCCCCATCTTAGGGGGCGCAAATCAGCCCCAGCATTTT. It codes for CASPILGGANQPQHF.

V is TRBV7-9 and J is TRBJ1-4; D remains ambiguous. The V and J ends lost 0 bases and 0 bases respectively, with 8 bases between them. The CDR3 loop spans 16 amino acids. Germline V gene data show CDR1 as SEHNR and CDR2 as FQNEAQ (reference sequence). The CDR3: CASSLARRATNEKLFF. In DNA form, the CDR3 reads TGTGCCAGCAGCTTAGCCCGACGGGCAACTAATGAAAAACTGTTTTTT.

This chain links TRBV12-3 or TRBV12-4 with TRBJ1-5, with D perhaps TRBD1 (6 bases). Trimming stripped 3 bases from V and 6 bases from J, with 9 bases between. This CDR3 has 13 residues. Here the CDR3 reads CASSFQGPQPQHF. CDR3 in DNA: TGTGCCAGCAGTTTTCAGGGGCCTCAGCCCCAGCATTTT.

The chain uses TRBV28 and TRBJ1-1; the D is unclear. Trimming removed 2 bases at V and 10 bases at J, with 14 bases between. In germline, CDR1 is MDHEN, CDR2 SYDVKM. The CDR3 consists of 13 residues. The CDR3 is CASSLKVGRGAFF. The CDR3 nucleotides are TGTGCCAGCAGTTTAAAGGTGGGCAGAGGAGCTTTCTTT.

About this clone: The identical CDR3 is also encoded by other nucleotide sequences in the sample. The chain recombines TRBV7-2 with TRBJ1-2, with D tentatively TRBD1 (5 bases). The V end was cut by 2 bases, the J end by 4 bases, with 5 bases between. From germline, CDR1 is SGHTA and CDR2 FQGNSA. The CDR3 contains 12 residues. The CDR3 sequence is CASSLQGYGYTF. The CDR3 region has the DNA TGTGCCAGCAGCTTACAGGGCTATGGCTACACCTTC.

The CDR3, as DNA: TGTGCCAGCAGTTACGGAGGCACCGGGGAGCTGTTTTTT. Protein sequence: CASSYGGTGELFF. The genes are TRBV6-5 and TRBJ2-2, with a tentative D call TRBD2 (5 bases). Per germline, CDR1 MNHEY and CDR2 SVGAGI. The CDR3 has 13 residues. V was clipped by 2 bases and J by 4 bases, with 5 bases between them.

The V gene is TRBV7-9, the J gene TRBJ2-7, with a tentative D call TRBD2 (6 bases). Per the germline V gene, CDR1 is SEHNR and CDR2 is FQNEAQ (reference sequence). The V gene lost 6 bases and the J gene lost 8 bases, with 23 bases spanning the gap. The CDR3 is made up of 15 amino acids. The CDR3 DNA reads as TGTGCCAGCAGACTCCGCGGGGAGTCTTCAGAGAAGCAGTACTTC. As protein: CASRLRGESSEKQYF.

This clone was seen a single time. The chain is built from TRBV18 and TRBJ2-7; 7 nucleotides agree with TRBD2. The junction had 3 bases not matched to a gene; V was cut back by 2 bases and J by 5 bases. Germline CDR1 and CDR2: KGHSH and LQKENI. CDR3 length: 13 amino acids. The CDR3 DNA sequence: TGTGCCAGCTCACCATTGGGAGGGGACGAGCAGTACTTC. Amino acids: CASSPLGGDEQYF.

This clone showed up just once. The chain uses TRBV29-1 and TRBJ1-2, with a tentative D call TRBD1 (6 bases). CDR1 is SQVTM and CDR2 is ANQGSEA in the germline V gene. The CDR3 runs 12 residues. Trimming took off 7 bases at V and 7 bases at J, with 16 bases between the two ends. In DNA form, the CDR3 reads TGCAGCGGGCGCACAGGGAGTGGTGGCTACACCTTC. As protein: CSGRTGSGGYTF.

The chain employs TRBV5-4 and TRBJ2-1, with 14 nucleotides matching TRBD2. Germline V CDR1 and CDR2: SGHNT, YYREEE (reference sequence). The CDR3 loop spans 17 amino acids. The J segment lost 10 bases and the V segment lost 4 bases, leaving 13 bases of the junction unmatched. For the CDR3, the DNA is TGTGCCAGCAGCACCAAGGTCGGACTAGCGGGAGGAGGGGAGCAGTTCTTC. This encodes CASSTKVGLAGGGEQFF.

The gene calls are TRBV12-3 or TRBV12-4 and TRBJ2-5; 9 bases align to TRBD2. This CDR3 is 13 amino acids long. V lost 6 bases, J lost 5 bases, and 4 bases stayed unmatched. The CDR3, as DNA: TGTGCCAGCAGCCCGACTAGCGGTGAGACCCAGTACTTC. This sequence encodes CASSPTSGETQYF.

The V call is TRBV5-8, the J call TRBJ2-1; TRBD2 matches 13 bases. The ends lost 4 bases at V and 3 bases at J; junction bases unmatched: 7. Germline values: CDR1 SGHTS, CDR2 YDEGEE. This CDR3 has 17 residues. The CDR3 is CASSRSGTSGNYNEQFF. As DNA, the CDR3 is TGTGCCAGCAGCCGATCTGGGACTAGCGGGAACTACAATGAGCAGTTCTTC.

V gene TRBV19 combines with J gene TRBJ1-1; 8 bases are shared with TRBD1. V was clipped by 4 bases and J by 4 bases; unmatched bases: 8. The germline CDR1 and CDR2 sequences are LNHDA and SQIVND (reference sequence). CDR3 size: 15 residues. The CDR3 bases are TGTGCCAGTAGTACCGGACAGGGTCGAACCACTGAAGCTTTCTTT. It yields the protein CASSTGQGRTTEAFF.

The CDR3 reads CASSLRQGNNSPLHF. The CDR3 nucleotides are TGTGCCAGCAGCTTAAGGCAGGGTAATAATTCACCCCTCCACTTT. J is TRBJ1-6 and V is TRBV7-2; possibly TRBD1 for D (5 bases). V was pared by 2 bases and J by 5 bases, with 10 bases between. This CDR3 contains 15 residues. Germline CDR1 reads SGHTA; CDR2 reads FQGNSA.

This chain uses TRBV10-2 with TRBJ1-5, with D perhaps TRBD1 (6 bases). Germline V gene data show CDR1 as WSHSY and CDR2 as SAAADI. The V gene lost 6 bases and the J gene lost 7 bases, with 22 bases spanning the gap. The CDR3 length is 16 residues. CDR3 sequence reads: CASSASYRDALQPQHF. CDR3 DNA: TGCGCCAGCAGCGCAAGTTACAGGGATGCATTGCAGCCCCAGCATTTT.

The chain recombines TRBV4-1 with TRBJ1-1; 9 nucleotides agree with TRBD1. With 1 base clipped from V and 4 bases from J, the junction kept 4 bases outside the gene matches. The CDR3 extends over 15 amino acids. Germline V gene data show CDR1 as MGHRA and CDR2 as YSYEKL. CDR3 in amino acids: CASSQAGQGGTEAFF. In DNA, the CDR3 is TGCGCCAGCAGCCAAGCGGGACAGGGAGGCACTGAAGCTTTCTTT.

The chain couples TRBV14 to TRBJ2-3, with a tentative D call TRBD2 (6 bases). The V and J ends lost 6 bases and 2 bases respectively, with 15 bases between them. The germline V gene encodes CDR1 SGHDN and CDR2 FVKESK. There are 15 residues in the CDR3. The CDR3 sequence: CASRATRENTDTQYF. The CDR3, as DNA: TGTGCCAGCAGGGCCACCCGGGAGAACACAGATACGCAGTATTTT.

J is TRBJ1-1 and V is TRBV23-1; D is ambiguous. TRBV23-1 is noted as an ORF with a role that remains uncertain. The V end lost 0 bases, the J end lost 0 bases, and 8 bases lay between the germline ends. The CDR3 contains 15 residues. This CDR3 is CASSQSGRLNTEAFF. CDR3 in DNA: TGCGCCAGCAGTCAATCGGGCAGATTGAACACTGAAGCTTTCTTT.

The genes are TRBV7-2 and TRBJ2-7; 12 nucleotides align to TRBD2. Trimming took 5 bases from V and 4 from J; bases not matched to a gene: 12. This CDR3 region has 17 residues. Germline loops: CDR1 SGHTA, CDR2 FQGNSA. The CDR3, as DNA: TGTGCCAGCAGCCTCGGGCCTAGCGGGAGGGCCTTATACGAGCAGTACTTC. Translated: CASSLGPSGRALYEQYF.

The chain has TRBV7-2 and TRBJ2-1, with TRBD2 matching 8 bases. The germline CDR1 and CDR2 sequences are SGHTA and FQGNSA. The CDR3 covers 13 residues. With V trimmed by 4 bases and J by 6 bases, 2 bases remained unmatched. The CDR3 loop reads CASSYGLANEQFF. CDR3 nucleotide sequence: TGTGCCAGCAGCTATGGACTAGCCAATGAGCAGTTCTTC. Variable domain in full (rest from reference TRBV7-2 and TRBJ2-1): GAGVSQSPSNKVTEKGKDVELRCDPISGHTALYWYRQSLGQGLEFLIYFQGNSAPDKSGLPSDRFSAERTGGSVSTLTIQRTQQEDSAVYLCASSYGLANEQFFGPGTRLTVL.

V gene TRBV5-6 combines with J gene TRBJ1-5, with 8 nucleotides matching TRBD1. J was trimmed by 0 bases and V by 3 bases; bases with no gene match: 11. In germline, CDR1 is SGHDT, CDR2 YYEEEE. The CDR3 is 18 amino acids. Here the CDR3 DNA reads TGTGCCAGCAGCTCGGACAGGGAGGGGTCTTATAGCAATCAGCCCCAGCATTTT. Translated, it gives CASSSDREGSYSNQPQHF.

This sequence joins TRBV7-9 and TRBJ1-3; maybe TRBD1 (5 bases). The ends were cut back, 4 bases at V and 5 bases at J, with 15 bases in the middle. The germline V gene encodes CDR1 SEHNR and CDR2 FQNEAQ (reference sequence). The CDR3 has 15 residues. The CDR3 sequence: CASSSEGGTRNTIYF. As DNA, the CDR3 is TGTGCCAGCAGCTCCGAAGGTGGGACGAGAAACACCATATATTTT.